The clone carrying this T cell receptor beta chain was counted at least ten times. Amplification of TCR beta CDR3 regions was performed using RNA transcripts as template. When the TCR CDR3 underwent first-round RT-PCR, the HTBI primer set was used. TCRdb recomputed calls from the multiplex PCR reads with MiXCR, one row per CDR3 protein. Of 350,000 to 450,000 distinct CDR3 sequences detected, about 14% appear once; the ten largest clones hold 28%. Uncontrolled infection, other autoimmune disease, pregnancy and lactation each barred patients from inclusion. The data originate from a study of T cells in Graves' hyperthyroidism and ophthalmopathy. About the study: It was at initial diagnosis, before any treatment, that peripheral blood was collected.

CDR3 length: 16 amino acids. The V gene lost 2 bases and the J gene lost 3 bases, with 11 bases spanning the gap. This chain joins TRBV12-3 or TRBV12-4 and TRBJ1-6; D call uncertain. Sequencing was carried out using blood. The receptor's source is a man aged 50 to 60 with Graves' ophthalmopathy. DNA of the CDR3: TGTGCCAGCAGTTTATCTCGGACTAGCTATAATTCACCCCTCCACTTT. Its protein is CASSLSRTSYNSPLHF.